This TCR beta chain was documented in a study of a mutant IDH1 vaccine in newly diagnosed glioma. About the study: Onset of vaccination occurred 4-6 weeks following radiotherapy alone, or with temozolomide cycles.

Data came from immunoSEQ multiplex PCR; TCRdb stores just in-frame clones and leaves some out. The table includes tens of thousands of clones, around 73% detected once. As for time point: week 11, during vaccination. Each dose delivered 300 ug of mutant IDH1 20-mer peptide subcutaneously with imiquimod. This CDR3 region has 14 residues. On this clone itself: Antigen specificity is unknown.

This specimen was PBMCs, taken from a glioma patient whose treatment included an IDH1 peptide vaccine. The V gene is TRBV21-1, the J gene TRBJ2-5; the D segment call TRBD1 is taken from the table without a DNA check. TRBV21-1 is termed a pseudogene. The clonotype was recovered from a young woman with glioma. CDR3 DNA: TGTGCCAGCAGCCCTCAGACAGGTAAAGAGACCCAGTACTTC. This translates into CASSPQTGKETQYF.